The subject of this entry is one T cell receptor (beta chain). The target of this receptor is not known. The record has no base qualities; no much larger clone is one base away. Synthetic TCR analog templates were spiked into each PCR so that absolute template abundance could be estimated from read counts. The immunoSEQ assay was used to amplify TCRbeta CDR3 regions from genomic DNA with bias-controlled V and J gene primers. Rearranged TCRbeta segments were sequenced at approximately 20X coverage. On the study's bioinformatics: Sequencing errors were corrected by clustering and CDR3s were annotated against IMGT to assign V, D and J genes. Downstream analyses used only productive TCRbeta rearrangements and left out out-of-frame or stop-codon sequences. Clonality was calculated as one minus the Shannon entropy normalized by the log of the number of unique productive sequences. Fisher's exact test with Benjamini-Hochberg correction, using a cutoff of adjusted p below 0.01, was how clones that differed between time points or between blood and tumor were identified. TCRdb provides this immuneACCESS table in a form limited to in-frame rearrangements. Some clones are lacking; in checked studies, under half of them reflect an unresolved V gene, and why the rest are absent is not known. The DNA was the basis for D and trimming; V, J and clone size are from that table. In this sample the table shows 100,000 to 150,000 clones, roughly 84% of which occur a single time. About 2.9% of the sample is held by the ten biggest clonotypes.

What the time point label conveys for this sample: pretreatment peripheral blood. A total of some 30 patients with locally advanced or metastatic urothelial carcinoma, treated at Memorial Sloan Kettering on a trial protocol, made up the cohort. Peripheral blood mononuclear cells were collected pretreatment and during treatment, with between 1 and 8 total time points obtained per patient. The Qiagen DNeasy Blood extraction kit was used to purify genomic DNA from total PBMCs and tumor samples. Collected pretreatment and during treatment, PBMCs were isolated and stored as previously described. This specimen comes from a study of PD-L1 blockade in urothelial cancer (TCRdb year 2017). For context, the study as a whole: Therapy was started in about 2014 for all patients, and atezolizumab 1,200 mg was administered intravenously every 3 weeks. Blood samples were analyzed 3 weeks after the start of treatment (second dose) and 6 weeks after the start of treatment. The study, an exploratory multi-omic analysis, examined somatic, immune and clinical correlates of response to PD-L1 blockade with atezolizumab in urothelial cancer. Nine patients reached durable clinical benefit, while 20 patients did not. An ECOG performance status of 0 or 1 was recorded for the patients, and 0 to 3 prior chemotherapy regimens had been received by the patients. Pretreatment blood TCR-seq was available for nearly 30 patients, at least one posttreatment blood collection was obtained for some 24 patients, and tumor TCR-seq was available for some 24 patients. Pretreatment tumor samples, along with matched peripheral blood collected serially before and after atezolizumab treatment, underwent TCR sequencing. Durable clinical benefit was defined as a progression-free survival longer than 6 months, and TCR features were additionally tested against progression-free survival and overall survival. In the same patients who had TCR sequencing, pretreatment tumors also underwent whole exome sequencing and RNA sequencing. A median of 141,255 T cells and tens of thousands of unique TCRs was obtained from blood samples, and a median clonality of 0.080 was observed. Twenty-five of 29 patients were identified as males with urothelial cancer of bladder origin, and a prior smoking history was reported by 18 of 29 patients.

Overall study results and their limits: Improved progression-free and overall survival was associated with having pretreatment peripheral blood TCR clonality below the median. Because the sample size was small (n ≈ 29) and many of the analyses were exploratory, the results are meant to be hypothesis-generating. Patients with durable benefit showed greater expansion of tumor-associated TCR clones in peripheral blood 3 weeks after starting treatment (n of about 22, p = 0.022).

Sequenced here: PBMCs, sampled around atezolizumab (anti-PD-L1) treatment. This receptor was taken from a man aged 50-59 years with urothelial cancer.

The nucleotide sequence reads TGTGCCAGCTCCGGGACTAGCGGGTTCAATGAGCAGTTCTTC. Translated, this gives CASSGTSGFNEQFF. The chain employs TRBV11-3 and TRBJ2-1; the central 12 bases match TRBD2. V ends up 8 bases short and J 6 bases short, with an unmatched junction base count of 5. Inclusive of the bounding cysteine and phenylalanine, the CDR3 is 14 residues long. Only the CDR3 region is kept as DNA, spanning 42 bases read in frame from base 1. CDR1 SGHNT and CDR2 YENEEA were looked up in the germline V gene.